This is a list of T cell receptor beta chains from one sample in a study of T cell repertoires in cytomegalovirus infection. Via MiXCR, TCRdb re-called the reads, giving one row per CDR3 protein. Here the sample spans around 180,000 distinct CDR3 sequences, roughly 28% being singletons. What was sequenced was PBMCs. The receptors stem from a human donor in good health (CMV status not recorded). Some clones in this sample may be carry-over from other donors' samples. Each CDR3 is given with its conserved first and last residue. A D gene is named only where the DNA matches it firmly. Clone size, where shown, is once, few, many, or a class for clones that have expanded.

CSVRPGPYEQYF,TGCAGCGTTCGTCCAGGGCCCTACGAGCAGTACTTC,.,TRBV29-1,TRBJ2-7,.,12
CASSLTEYGYTF,TGTGCCAGCAGTTTAACGGAGTATGGCTACACCTTC,.,TRBV12-3/TRBV12-4,TRBJ1-2,many,12
CASSLTGSSYEQYF,TGTGCCAGCAGCTTAACGGGATCCTCCTACGAGCAGTACTTC,.,TRBV7-2,TRBJ2-7,many,14
CSVTRQSNYGYTF,TGCAGCGTTACCAGACAATCTAACTATGGCTACACCTTC,.,TRBV29-1,TRBJ1-2,.,13
CASSYQRGQPQHF,TGTGCCAGCAGTTACCAAAGGGGGCAGCCCCAGCATTTT,.,TRBV6-8,TRBJ1-5,once,13
CASSFGAASDTQYF,TGTGCCAGCAGCTTCGGAGCGGCGTCAGATACGCAGTATTTT,.,TRBV7-2,TRBJ2-3,many,14
CASSQEGARTEKLFF,TGTGCCAGCAGCCAAGAGGGGGCGCGGACCGAAAAACTGTTTTTT,.,TRBV14,TRBJ1-4,few,15
CSAVSGPRETQYF,TGCAGTGCTGTCTCAGGTCCCCGGGAGACCCAGTACTTC,.,TRBV20-1,TRBJ2-5,once,13
CATSRDSSFNEQFF,TGTGCCACCAGCAGAGATTCGAGCTTCAATGAGCAGTTCTTC,.,TRBV15,TRBJ2-1,few,14
CASSLGGNNQPQHF,TGTGCCAGCAGCTTAGGGGGTAACAATCAGCCCCAGCATTTT,.,TRBV7-6,TRBJ1-5,.,14
CASSDGLGLDGNTQYF,TGTGCCAGCAGTGACGGATTGGGGTTGGATGGTAATACGCAGTATTTT,.,TRBV6-6,TRBJ2-3,.,16
CATTRDGVLGEQYF,TGTGCCACCACGCGGGACGGTGTCCTAGGCGAGCAGTACTTC,.,TRBV2,TRBJ2-7,.,14
CASSLRGGIGTDTQYF,TGTGCCAGCAGCTTAAGGGGGGGCATTGGCACAGATACGCAGTATTTT,.,TRBV11-2,TRBJ2-3,many,16
CASSINYRRGDTQYF,TGTGCCAGCAGCATCAATTACAGGAGGGGAGATACGCAGTATTTT,.,TRBV7-8,TRBJ2-3,few,15
CASTSRTVRPLDTQYF,TGTGCCAGCACTTCCCGGACGGTTAGACCGTTGGATACGCAGTATTTT,.,TRBV12-3/TRBV12-4,TRBJ2-3,.,16
CASTSDRGYEQYF,TGTGCCAGCACCTCGGACAGGGGCTACGAGCAGTACTTC,TRBD1,TRBV5-6,TRBJ2-7,.,13
CSARTGQGASDEQFF,TGCAGTGCTAGGACGGGACAGGGGGCTTCCGATGAGCAGTTCTTC,TRBD1,TRBV20-1,TRBJ2-1,.,15
CASSSAGTANTEAFF,TGTGCCAGCAGCTCGGCCGGGACGGCCAACACTGAAGCTTTCTTT,.,TRBV11-3,TRBJ1-1,many,15
CASSPPLTPPNTEAFF,TGTGCCAGCAGTCCACCCCTGACACCGCCGAACACTGAAGCTTTCTTT,.,TRBV7-2,TRBJ1-1,many,16
CASSPVPGTEAFF,TGTGCCAGCAGCCCCGTACCGGGAACTGAAGCTTTCTTT,.,TRBV7-9,TRBJ1-1,few,13
CASSPGLMNTEAFF,TGTGCCAGCAGCCCGGGCCTTATGAACACTGAAGCTTTCTTT,.,TRBV7-2,TRBJ1-1,many,14
CASSLLGGKETQYF,TGTGCCAGCAGCTTACTGGGGGGGAAAGAGACCCAGTACTTC,TRBD2,TRBV7-8,TRBJ2-5,.,14
CSASFTDTQYF,TGCAGTGCCTCTTTCACAGATACGCAGTATTTT,.,TRBV20-1,TRBJ2-3,.,11
CASSQLGGTGEQYF,TGTGCCAGCAGCCAATTAGGGGGAACGGGCGAGCAGTACTTC,.,TRBV3-1,TRBJ2-7,.,14
CASGTGLSYEQYF,TGTGCTAGTGGTACCGGACTTTCCTACGAGCAGTACTTC,.,TRBV12-5,TRBJ2-7,.,13
CASTMGDTEAFF,TGTGCCAGCACTATGGGAGACACTGAAGCTTTCTTT,.,TRBV12-3/TRBV12-4,TRBJ1-1,few,12
CSVGRQGGTEAFF,TGCAGCGTAGGCAGACAGGGGGGCACTGAAGCTTTCTTT,TRBD1,TRBV29-1,TRBJ1-1,.,13
CSARGGKGAFF,TGCAGTGCTAGAGGCGGGAAGGGAGCTTTCTTT,.,TRBV20-1,TRBJ1-1,.,11
CASSLDSVNEKLFF,TGTGCCAGCAGCCTCGACAGTGTAAATGAAAAACTGTTTTTT,.,TRBV6-5,TRBJ1-4,few,14
CSASPGGVSHEQYF,TGCAGTGCTAGTCCCGGGGGAGTATCTCACGAGCAGTACTTC,.,TRBV20-1,TRBJ2-7,.,14
CASSADSYGYTF,TGCGCCAGCAGCGCTGACAGCTATGGCTACACCTTC,.,TRBV10-1,TRBJ1-2,.,12
CASSLLIRDRADSTDTQYF,TGTGCCAGCAGCTTATTAATCCGGGACAGGGCGGATAGCACAGATACGCAGTATTTT,TRBD1,TRBV7-8,TRBJ2-3,few,19
CASSHNPSTDTQYF,TGTGCCAGCAGCCATAACCCGAGCACAGATACGCAGTATTTT,.,TRBV7-2,TRBJ2-3,many,14
CASSPTGVYTGELFF,TGTGCCAGCAGCCCAACGGGGGTTTACACCGGGGAGCTGTTTTTT,.,TRBV7-3,TRBJ2-2,many,15
CASSPGGRGGSYEQYF,TGTGCCAGCAGCCCGGGGGGCCGGGGGGGCTCCTACGAGCAGTACTTC,TRBD2,TRBV7-6,TRBJ2-7,.,16
CASSLDRSEAFF,TGTGCCAGCAGTCTTGACAGATCTGAAGCTTTCTTT,.,TRBV2,TRBJ1-1,.,12
CAWSVTGDFSGANVLTF,TGTGCCTGGAGTGTTACGGGGGATTTCTCTGGGGCCAACGTCCTGACTTTC,.,TRBV30,TRBJ2-6,.,17
CATSSPSTGRGHGELFF,TGTGCCACCAGCAGTCCCTCAACGGGTAGAGGGCACGGGGAGCTGTTTTTT,.,TRBV15,TRBJ2-2,few,17
CASSIDNGAEAFF,TGTGCCAGTAGTATTGACAACGGAGCTGAAGCTTTCTTT,.,TRBV19,TRBJ1-1,few,13
CASSLNALVRGTDTQYF,TGTGCCAGCAGTCTCAATGCCCTAGTCAGAGGCACAGATACGCAGTATTTT,.,TRBV6-2/TRBV6-3,TRBJ2-3,.,17